The source of this TCR beta chain is a study of cytomegalovirus exposure and HLA in healthy donors. Concerning this clone itself: Its specificity is not known.

The PCR ran on 60 Vbeta and 13 Jbeta primers. The method was immunoSEQ multiplex PCR; TCRdb's version includes in-frame clones alone and lacks a portion of them. The table has 95,000 to 150,000 clones, around 80% seen once. Study-wide results and caveats: Across HLA loci, a later analysis found differing TCR association rates, with DRB1 most and HLA-C fewest. In a later analysis, HLA-associated TCR beta chains were more clonally expanded than equally common others. Donors were assumed by presence/absence analyses to have roughly uniform sequencing depth. Later genetic work tied a missense DCLRE1C variant to beta-chain V and J trimming.

Source material: PBMCs. This receptor was identified in a man aged 50 to 60 in good health and CMV-seronegative.

The CDR3 loop is CASSITGTGVNEKLFF. Here the CDR3 DNA reads TGTGCCAGCAGCATAACCGGGACAGGGGTTAATGAAAAACTGTTTTTT. The gene calls are TRBV5-4 and TRBJ1-4; TRBD1 aligns across 10 bases. With V trimmed by 4 bases and J by 4 bases, 7 bases remained unmatched. Germline-derived CDR1 and CDR2 are SGHNT and YYREEE (reference sequence). This CDR3 comprises 16 residues.